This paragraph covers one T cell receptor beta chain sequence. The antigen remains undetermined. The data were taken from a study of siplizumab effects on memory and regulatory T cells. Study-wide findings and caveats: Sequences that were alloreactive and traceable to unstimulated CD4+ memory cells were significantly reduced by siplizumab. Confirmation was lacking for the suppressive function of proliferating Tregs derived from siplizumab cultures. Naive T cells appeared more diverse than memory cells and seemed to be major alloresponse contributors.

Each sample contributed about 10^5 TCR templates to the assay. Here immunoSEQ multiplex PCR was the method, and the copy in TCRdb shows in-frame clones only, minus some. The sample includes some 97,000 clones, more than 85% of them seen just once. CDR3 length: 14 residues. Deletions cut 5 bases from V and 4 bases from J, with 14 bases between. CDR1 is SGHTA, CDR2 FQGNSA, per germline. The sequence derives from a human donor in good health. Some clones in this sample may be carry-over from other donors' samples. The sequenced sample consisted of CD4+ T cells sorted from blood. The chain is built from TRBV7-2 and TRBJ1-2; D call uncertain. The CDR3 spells CASSTTHGIYGYTF. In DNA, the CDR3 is TGTGCCAGCAGCACCACCCACGGCATCTATGGCTACACCTTC.